This T cell receptor beta chain is from a study of T-cell reconstitution after alpha-beta-depleted transplantation in children. Researchers prepared the TCRbeta library using unique molecular identifiers, the study reports. TCRdb recomputed calls from the PCR reads with MiXCR, one row per CDR3 protein. The data show roughly 180,000 distinct CDR3 sequences, over 8.5% seen once. This clonotype came up many times. CDR3 length equals 14 residues. V lost 0 bases and J lost 8; bases outside the gene matches: 7. CDR1 is SGHRS and CDR2 is YFSETQ in the germline V gene. The receptor was derived from a boy between 2 and 10 years old with acute myeloid leukemia, due to receive a stem cell transplant. V usage is TRBV5-1 and J usage is TRBJ1-2; 7 positions agree with TRBD1. Sequencing was performed on PBMCs, taken before TCRalphabeta/CD19-depleted stem cell transplant. The CDR3 coding sequence is TGCGCCAGCAGCTTGGAACAGGGGCGCGTCGGCTACACCTTC. Protein: CASSLEQGRVGYTF.